The sequence of this T cell receptor beta chain was determined in a study of patients and donors after allogeneic stem cell transplantation. TCRdb recomputed calls from the RT-PCR reads with MiXCR, one row per CDR3 protein. The repertoire includes approximately 430,000 distinct CDR3 sequences, roughly 17% of them detected once, and around 6.8% sits in the top ten. The V gene lost 5 bases and the J gene lost 2 bases, with 17 bases spanning the gap. The V gene's germline CDR1 is MNHNS and CDR2 SASEGT. The CDR3 is made up of 16 amino acids. The source of this sequence is a human donor who was either an allogeneic HSCT recipient or a stem cell or donor lymphocyte infusion donor (not recorded which). It is not recorded whose cells these are; they may come from a transplant donor. The chain recombines TRBV6-1 with TRBJ2-3; D might be TRBD1 or TRBD2, each matching 5 bases. The sample consisted of blood, either unsorted or a sorted T cell fraction (not recorded which). The CDR3 nucleotides are TGTGCCAGCAGTACCTACCGGGACCGATTCACAGATACGCAGTATTTT. This translates into CASSTYRDRFTDTQYF.